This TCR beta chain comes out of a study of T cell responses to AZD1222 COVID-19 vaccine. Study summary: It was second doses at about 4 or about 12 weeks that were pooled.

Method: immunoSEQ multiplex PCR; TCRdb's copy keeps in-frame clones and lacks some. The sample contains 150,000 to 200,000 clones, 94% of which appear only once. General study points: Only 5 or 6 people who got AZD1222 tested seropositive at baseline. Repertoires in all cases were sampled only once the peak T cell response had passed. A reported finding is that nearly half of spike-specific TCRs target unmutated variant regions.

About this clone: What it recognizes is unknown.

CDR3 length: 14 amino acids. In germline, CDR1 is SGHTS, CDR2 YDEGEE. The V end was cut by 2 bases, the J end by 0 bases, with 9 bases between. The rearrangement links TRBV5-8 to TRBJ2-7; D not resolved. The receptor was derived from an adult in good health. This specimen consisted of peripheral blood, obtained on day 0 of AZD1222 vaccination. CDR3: CASSFDTSSYEQYF. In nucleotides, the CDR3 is TGTGCCAGCAGCTTCGACACGAGCTCCTACGAGCAGTACTTC.